Listed below are T cell receptor beta chains from one sample, sequenced in a study of spatial heterogeneity in lung cancer. TCRdb re-called the 5' RACE reads through MiXCR, storing one row per CDR3 protein. The table shows about 9,800 distinct CDR3 sequences, with roughly half occurring only once. The sequencing here drew on lung tumor tissue, taken at surgery. These receptor sequences come from a female donor with early-stage non-small cell lung cancer. CDR3s include the opening cysteine and the closing phenylalanine or tryptophan. A D gene is named only where the DNA matches it firmly. For some rows the clone size is stated as once, few or many, or as a class when expanded; others skip it.

abundance,len,j_gene,v_gene,d_gene,CDR3aa,CDR3nt
-,16,TRBJ1-4,TRBV28,-,CASSFARGSTNEKLFF,TGTGCCAGCAGTTTTGCGAGGGGATCAACTAATGAAAAACTGTTTTTT
-,15,TRBJ2-2,TRBV11-2,TRBD2,CASSQLAGVGGELFF,TGTGCCAGCAGTCAACTAGCGGGAGTAGGCGGGGAGCTGTTTTTT
few,15,TRBJ1-5,TRBV20-1,-,CSASPDLYSNQPQHF,TGCAGTGCTAGCCCGGATCTTTATAGCAATCAGCCCCAGCATTTT
-,17,TRBJ2-3,TRBV7-9,TRBD1,CAIPGQDSTVFTDTQYF,TGTGCCATTCCGGGACAGGATAGCACGGTATTCACAGATACGCAGTATTTT
-,17,TRBJ2-5,TRBV3-1,TRBD2,CASSQLSGGAVRQTQYF,TGTGCCAGCAGCCAACTCAGCGGGGGGGCCGTACGGCAGACCCAGTACTTC
-,13,TRBJ2-3,TRBV7-9,-,CASSRQSTDTQYF,TGTGCCAGCAGCCGACAGAGCACAGATACGCAGTATTTT
-,12,TRBJ2-5,TRBV20-1,TRBD1,CSGGQLQETQYF,TGCAGTGGGGGACAGTTACAAGAGACCCAGTACTTC
few,14,TRBJ2-1,TRBV12-3/TRBV12-4,-,CASSNRDLTNEQFF,TGTGCCAGCAGTAACCGGGACTTAACTAATGAGCAGTTCTTC
-,16,TRBJ1-5,TRBV4-3,-,CASSQDPWTGSGPQHF,TGCGCCAGCAGCCAAGATCCTTGGACGGGGTCGGGGCCCCAGCATTTT
few,15,TRBJ1-2,TRBV7-9,-,CASSLEQSRNYGYTF,TGTGCCAGCAGCTTAGAACAGAGCCGTAACTATGGCTACACCTTC
medium-sized,13,TRBJ1-3,TRBV6-5,-,CASSYGSGNTIYF,TGTGCCAGCAGTTACGGGTCTGGAAACACCATATATTTT
-,12,TRBJ1-2,TRBV2,-,CASRTAVYGYTF,TGTGCCAGCAGGACAGCTGTCTATGGCTACACCTTC
-,15,TRBJ2-7,TRBV28,TRBD2,CASSRLGLGSYEQYF,TGTGCCAGCAGCCGCTTGGGACTAGGATCCTACGAGCAGTACTTC
-,16,TRBJ2-5,TRBV9,TRBD2,CASSVAVGSSGETQYF,TGTGCCAGCAGCGTAGCGGTCGGGAGTAGCGGGGAGACCCAGTACTTC
once,13,TRBJ2-7,TRBV7-9,-,CASSRRGSYEQYF,TGTGCCAGCAGCCGCAGGGGTAGCTACGAGCAGTACTTC
once,16,TRBJ2-3,TRBV27,TRBD2,CASSSRTSGGLLTQYF,TGTGCCAGCAGTTCCCGGACTAGCGGGGGCCTCCTTACGCAGTATTTT
few,16,TRBJ2-3,TRBV4-1,TRBD2,CASSRRQRGGTDTQYF,TGCGCCAGCAGCCGAAGGCAGCGGGGGGGCACAGATACGCAGTATTTT
-,13,TRBJ1-3,TRBV29-1,-,CSVERWTRNTIYF,TGCAGCGTTGAAAGGTGGACAAGAAACACCATATATTTT
-,14,TRBJ2-7,TRBV7-9,-,CASSKDGRSYEQYF,TGTGCCAGCAGCAAGGACGGACGAAGCTACGAGCAGTACTTC
large,13,TRBJ1-5,TRBV6-5,-,CASSYSSDQPQHF,TGTGCCAGCAGTTACTCGTCGGATCAGCCCCAGCATTTT
few,14,TRBJ2-2,TRBV19,-,CASRLFANTGELFF,TGTGCCAGTAGGCTATTCGCGAACACCGGGGAGCTGTTTTTT
-,13,TRBJ2-3,TRBV4-2,-,CASSQLSADTQYF,TGTGCCAGCAGCCAACTTAGCGCAGATACGCAGTATTTT
-,13,TRBJ2-4,TRBV28,-,CASSSNSAPLQYF,TGTGCCAGCAGTTCTAACTCCGCTCCTCTACAGTACTTC
few,16,TRBJ2-5,TRBV11-2,-,CASSSSGHGKGETQYF,TGTGCCAGCAGCTCCAGTGGTCACGGGAAAGGGGAGACCCAGTACTTC
-,17,TRBJ1-1,TRBV6-5,-,CASSYINWDGRNTEAFF,TGTGCCAGCAGTTATATCAACTGGGACGGTAGGAACACTGAAGCTTTCTTT
once,13,TRBJ2-5,TRBV7-7,-,CASSGQIQETQYF,TGTGCCAGCAGCGGACAGATCCAAGAGACCCAGTACTTC
once,14,TRBJ1-4,TRBV4-1,-,CASSQGGVGEKLFF,TGCGCCAGCAGCCAAGGAGGCGTGGGTGAAAAACTGTTTTTT
few,13,TRBJ1-1,TRBV7-3,-,CASSQQVNTEAFF,TGTGCCAGCAGCCAACAGGTGAACACTGAAGCTTTCTTT
-,13,TRBJ1-5,TRBV20-1,-,CSVRGQLYQPQHF,TGCAGTGTCAGAGGACAGCTTTATCAGCCCCAGCATTTT
-,17,TRBJ1-2,TRBV23-1,-,CASSQLTNSTMGYGYTF,TGCGCCAGCAGTCAACTGACCAACTCGACCATGGGCTATGGCTACACCTTC
-,16,TRBJ2-5,TRBV14,-,CASSQDRFGGQETQYF,TGTGCCAGCAGCCAAGATCGGTTTGGGGGACAAGAGACCCAGTACTTC
medium-sized,14,TRBJ1-4,TRBV11-3,-,CASSLVSVGEKLFF,TGTGCCAGCAGCCTTGTGTCAGTTGGTGAAAAACTGTTTTTT
-,11,TRBJ1-2,TRBV7-9,-,CASSPEVGYTF,TGTGCCAGCAGTCCGGAAGTTGGCTACACCTTC
-,16,TRBJ2-2,TRBV5-1,-,CASSLGSQLNTGELFF,TGCGCCAGCAGCTTGGGCTCCCAGTTAAACACCGGGGAGCTGTTTTTT
few,16,TRBJ2-4,TRBV7-3,-,CASSSEGGLAKNIQYF,TGTGCCAGCAGCTCCGAGGGGGGTTTAGCCAAAAACATTCAGTACTTC
-,15,TRBJ2-5,TRBV7-6,-,CASSLAGAFQETQYF,TGTGCCAGCAGCTTAGCGGGAGCCTTTCAAGAGACCCAGTACTTC
-,13,TRBJ1-6,TRBV10-1,-,CASSVRSLSPLHF,TGCGCCAGCAGTGTCAGGTCTCTTTCACCCCTCCACTTT
few,16,TRBJ2-1,TRBV7-2,TRBD2,CASSLRPGGTYNEQFF,TGTGCCAGCAGCCTAAGGCCCGGGGGGACCTACAATGAGCAGTTCTTC
-,16,TRBJ2-2,TRBV9,TRBD2,CASGPPGTSGSGELFF,TGTGCCAGCGGGCCACCCGGGACTAGCGGTTCCGGGGAGCTGTTTTTT
few,14,TRBJ2-2,TRBV20-1,TRBD1,CSARDRVNTGELFF,TGCAGTGCTCGAGACAGGGTGAACACCGGGGAGCTGTTTTTT
-,16,TRBJ2-1,TRBV3-1,TRBD2,CASSQDGGGFYNEQFF,TGTGCCAGCAGCCAAGATGGCGGGGGGTTCTACAATGAGCAGTTCTTC
-,12,TRBJ2-5,TRBV20-1,-,CSARGQQETQYF,TGCAGTGCTAGAGGACAGCAAGAGACCCAGTACTTC
few,16,TRBJ1-4,TRBV18,TRBD1,CASSPDGTGHGEKLFF,TGTGCCAGCTCACCAGATGGGACAGGGCACGGAGAAAAACTGTTTTTT
few,14,TRBJ1-5,TRBV20-1,-,CSARDARLNQPQHF,TGCAGTGCTAGAGATGCCAGGCTCAATCAGCCCCAGCATTTT